This T cell receptor (beta chain) is from a study of blood T cell repertoires in COVID-19. Study at large: T cells, B-cell-depleted T cells, or PBMCs supplied cDNA or gDNA.

Sequencing was performed with immunoSEQ multiplex PCR; in TCRdb, only in-frame clones are kept and a portion is missing. The sample gives approximately 300,000 clones, 80% to 85% of which show up once; around a sixth is in the top ten. The CDR3 runs to 13 residues. The V gene end was trimmed by 6 bases and the J gene end by 9 bases; junction bases not matched to a gene: 5. Germline V gives CDR1 SNHLY, CDR2 FYNNEI. This clone was seen a handful of times. Seattle enrolled patients during active infection and tracked them longitudinally. This receptor was identified in a person aged 65 to 85 with COVID-19, enrolled during active disease. Input material: peripheral blood. V gene TRBV2 combines with J gene TRBJ1-5; 10 nucleotides agree with TRBD1. CDR3 nucleotide sequence: TGTGCCAGCAGCTCCAGGGACAGGGGGCCCCAGCATTTT. Encoded protein: CASSSRDRGPQHF.